This T cell receptor beta chain was documented in a study of T-cell memory formation after mild COVID-19. Libraries for TCRalpha and TCRbeta carried sample barcodes and unique molecular identifiers via 5'RACE. Each CDR3 protein is one row after TCRdb ran MiXCR on the 5' RACE reads. The sample lists about 560,000 distinct CDR3 sequences; about 20% were seen once. With 4 bases removed from V and 1 base from J, the gap between germline ends came to 13 bases. The CDR3 covers 15 residues. The germline gives CDR1 MNHEY, CDR2 SMNVEV (reference sequence). The study's findings and limits: Contracting CD8+ clones were enriched in EMRA, CD4+ mainly in CM and EM. Clones that contracted from day 15 to 85 had balanced CD4/CD8; later expanders were CD4+ biased.

In its sample, this clonotype was seen a few times. Its antigen is currently unknown. V usage is TRBV27 and J usage is TRBJ1-1; D is unclear. The receptor was isolated from an adult woman who had mild COVID-19 (a few samples of this study predate the infection). Cell type and time point are not known. The specimen was PBMCs or a T cell subset sorted from them (not recorded which). Here the CDR3 DNA reads TGTGCCAGCAGTTACCAGGCGTCCGGGAACACTGAAGCTTTCTTT. As protein: CASSYQASGNTEAFF.